This T cell receptor beta chain was profiled in a study of OX40 agonist ivuxolimab in advanced cancers. Study at large: The patients' treatment was ivuxolimab, an agonistic anti-OX40 (CD134) antibody. Prior anti-PD-1, anti-PD-L1 or anti-CTLA-4 therapy was allowed; more than 30% had some.

The V end lost 4 bases, the J end lost 2 bases, and 11 bases lay between the germline ends. Germline V gene sequence: CDR1 GTSNPN, CDR2 SVGIG (reference sequence). The CDR3 runs 14 residues. Whole-study results and caveats: At 0.1 to 3.0 mg/kg and by week 6, clonal expansion occurred in CD4+ and CD8+ blood T cells.

Repertoires were generated with immunoSEQ multiplex PCR, while TCRdb's copy carries only in-frame clones and drops some. The sample carries more than 45,000 clones, 75% to 85% recorded once. Points on this clone: Its antigen is still unknown.

The genes are TRBV30 and TRBJ2-2; D is unresolved. Sequences were derived from CD4+ or CD8+ T cells sorted from blood, sampled in a trial of the OX40 agonist ivuxolimab. This sequence originates from an adult with an advanced solid tumor such as melanoma, head and neck, liver or kidney cancer. The CDR3: CAWTKSPNTGELFF. Here the CDR3 DNA reads TGTGCCTGGACCAAGAGCCCCAACACCGGGGAGCTGTTTTTT.